The rows below give T cell receptor beta chains drawn from one sample of a study of blood T cells in healthy people across ages. TCRdb processed the 5' RACE reads anew with MiXCR; each CDR3 protein has one entry. Here the sample spans approximately 580,000 distinct CDR3 sequences, approximately 25% being singletons. The same data also contributed to another study, on T cells of mothers and their children.

The sequenced sample was blood. These TCRs come from a boy aged 10-17 years in good health. CDR3s include the opening cysteine and the closing phenylalanine or tryptophan. Each record gives: CDR3 DNA, CDR3 protein, clone size, J gene, D gene, V gene, CDR3 length. D genes are given only for firm matches. Size values are once, few and many counts, or a class for expanded clones, and some rows have none.

CDR3nt: TGTGCCAGCAGCGAGACGGGCCATGAGCAGTTCTTC
CDR3aa: CASSETGHEQFF
abundance: few
j_gene: TRBJ2-1
d_gene: NA
v_gene: TRBV9
len: 12

CDR3nt: TGCAGCGTGGTGACAGAATATATGAACGGTGAAGCTGTCTTT
CDR3aa: CSVVTEYMNGEAVF
abundance: NA
j_gene: TRBJ1-1
d_gene: NA
v_gene: TRBV29-1
len: 14

CDR3nt: TGTGCCAGCAGCCGTTACATTGCCTCTGGAAACACCATATATTTT
CDR3aa: CASSRYIASGNTIYF
abundance: few
j_gene: TRBJ1-3
d_gene: NA
v_gene: TRBV28
len: 15

CDR3nt: TGCAGCGTTGAAGATTGGGTAGGGGGCGGACGCGAGCAGTACTTC
CDR3aa: CSVEDWVGGGREQYF
abundance: NA
j_gene: TRBJ2-7
d_gene: TRBD1
v_gene: TRBV29-1
len: 15

CDR3nt: TGTGCCAGCAGCTCGGGACAGGCCCACACTGAAGCTTTCTTT
CDR3aa: CASSSGQAHTEAFF
abundance: many
j_gene: TRBJ1-1
d_gene: TRBD1
v_gene: TRBV7-2
len: 14

CDR3nt: TGTGCTAGTGGTTTGAAAGGGGCATGGACGCTCAACCTAGCCAAAAACATTCAGTACTTC
CDR3aa: CASGLKGAWTLNLAKNIQYF
abundance: NA
j_gene: TRBJ2-4
d_gene: NA
v_gene: TRBV12-5
len: 20

CDR3nt: TGTGCCAGCAGCTGGTTACCGGGACAGGGACCCTCGGTGAACACTGAAGCTTTCTTT
CDR3aa: CASSWLPGQGPSVNTEAFF
abundance: NA
j_gene: TRBJ1-1
d_gene: TRBD1
v_gene: TRBV7-9
len: 19

CDR3nt: TGCGCCAGCAGCTTACAAACAGGGGGCAGCTCCTACGAGCAGTACTTC
CDR3aa: CASSLQTGGSSYEQYF
abundance: few
j_gene: TRBJ2-7
d_gene: TRBD1
v_gene: TRBV5-1
len: 16

CDR3nt: TGTACCAGCAGTTTAGGGTACAATGAGCAGTTCTTC
CDR3aa: CTSSLGYNEQFF
abundance: NA
j_gene: TRBJ2-1
d_gene: NA
v_gene: TRBV6-2/TRBV6-3
len: 12

CDR3nt: TGCAGTGCTAGAGATCTCTTAGGGGGGCAAGAGACCCAGTACTTC
CDR3aa: CSARDLLGGQETQYF
abundance: few
j_gene: TRBJ2-5
d_gene: NA
v_gene: TRBV20-1
len: 15